These 20 T cell receptor beta chains were all obtained from the same sample, sequenced in a study of T cell repertoires in cytomegalovirus infection. Antigens for these TCRs are unknown. TCRdb re-called the reads through MiXCR, storing one row per CDR3 protein. In the table there are 310,000 or so distinct CDR3 sequences, 20% to 25% of which are singletons. The sequenced sample was cultured PBMCs, obtained from culture after CMV antigen stimulation. The source of these receptors is a human donor in good health (CMV status not recorded). Some clones in this sample may be carry-over from other donors' samples.

A few counts support this clonotype. The gene calls are TRBV28 and TRBJ1-2; no firm D call. The V gene's germline CDR1 is MDHEN and CDR2 SYDVKM. Trimming removed 5 bases at V and 3 bases at J, with 7 bases between. The CDR3 has 12 residues. The CDR3 protein is CASSPLHYGYTF. The CDR3 coding sequence is TGTGCCAGCAGTCCATTACACTATGGCTACACCTTC.

The chain employs TRBV19 and TRBJ1-5; 8 bases fit TRBD1. V trimming: 6 bases; J trimming: 3 bases; junction bases outside the gene matches: 4. The length of the CDR3 is 14 residues. The germline gives CDR1 LNHDA, CDR2 SQIVND (reference sequence). DNA of the CDR3: TGTGCCAGTAGCGGGGACAGGAACAATCAGCCCCAGCATTTT. Residues: CASSGDRNNQPQHF.

This chain uses TRBV12-3 or TRBV12-4 with TRBJ1-2, with 8 bases identical to TRBD1. The CDR3 has 14 residues. V trimming: 5 bases; J trimming: 4 bases; junction bases outside the gene matches: 6. The CDR3 protein is CASSPTGTGYGYTF. The DNA for the CDR3 is TGTGCCAGCAGTCCGACCGGGACAGGCTATGGCTACACCTTC.

The rearrangement links TRBV20-1 to TRBJ2-7, with 12 nucleotides matching TRBD2. With V trimmed by 4 bases and J by 4 bases, 8 bases remained unmatched. The CDR3 runs 15 residues. CDR1 DFQATT and CDR2 SNEGSKA come from the germline V gene (reference sequence). CDR3 residues: CSAKRPLAGGYEQYV. CDR3 nucleotides: TGCAGTGCTAAACGTCCACTAGCGGGGGGTTACGAGCAGTACGTC.

The V call is TRBV7-2, the J call TRBJ2-1; perhaps TRBD1 as D (6 bases). Trimming removed 4 bases at V and 8 bases at J, with 12 bases between. This CDR3 is built from 13 residues. Germline V gene lookup returns CDR1 SGHTA and CDR2 FQGNSA. The CDR3 sequence is CASSSSTGYEQFF. For the CDR3, the DNA is TGTGCCAGCAGCTCGTCTACAGGGTATGAGCAGTTCTTC.

This clonotype occurred many times. This rearrangement joins TRBV7-8 to TRBJ2-2, with 9 bases lining up with TRBD2. J gave up 7 bases and V 4 bases, and 22 bases lay outside the gene matches. Germline V gives CDR1 SGHVS, CDR2 FQNEAQ. CDR3 length: 20 residues. For the CDR3, the DNA is TGTGCCAGCAGCTCCCAACACACCACTTATTACGAGCGGGAGGACGGGGAGCTGTTTTTT. As protein: CASSSQHTTYYEREDGELFF.

This clonotype was detected a few times. J is TRBJ2-1 and V is TRBV27; 11 bases are shared with TRBD2. The CDR3 consists of 12 residues. Germline V CDR1 and CDR2: MNHEY, SMNVEV (reference sequence). After removal of 3 bases from V and 15 bases from J, the junction contained 4 bases not matched to a gene. For the CDR3, the DNA is TGTGCCAGCAGTTTTAGCGGGAGGGAGGCGTTCTTC. Residues: CASSFSGREAFF.

This clonotype was found a few times. The rearrangement joins TRBV6-2 or TRBV6-3 to TRBJ2-1, with 10 bases fitting TRBD2. V lost 5 bases, J lost 6 bases, and 7 bases stayed unmatched. Germline V gives CDR1 MNHEY, CDR2 SVGEGT. This CDR3 comprises 15 residues. This CDR3 is CASSGIAGGPNEQFF. CDR3 DNA sequence: TGTGCCAGCAGTGGGATAGCGGGAGGCCCCAATGAGCAGTTCTTC.

In its sample, this clonotype was seen a few times. This chain links TRBV18 with TRBJ2-7; 9 nucleotides match TRBD1. The CDR3 is 15 amino acids. Germline V lookup: CDR1 KGHSH, CDR2 LQKENI. J was trimmed by 0 bases and V by 3 bases; bases with no gene match: 3. CDR3 sequence: CASSPQGQGSYEQYF. The CDR3 region has the DNA TGTGCCAGCTCACCCCAGGGACAGGGCTCCTACGAGCAGTACTTC.

The chain carries TRBV4-1 and TRBJ1-4, with D unresolved. V lost 1 base and J lost 4, with 16 bases in between. The CDR3 is made up of 17 amino acids. Germline assignment: CDR1 MGHRA and CDR2 YSYEKL. The CDR3 sequence is CASSQVYRTDHNEKLFF. The CDR3 region has the DNA TGCGCCAGCAGCCAAGTCTATCGGACGGATCATAATGAAAAACTGTTTTTT.

J is TRBJ2-2 and V is TRBV20-1; 11 bases are shared with TRBD1. Trimming removed 1 base from V and 15 bases from J; junction bases left unmatched: 1. Looked up from germline, CDR1 is DFQATT and CDR2 is SNEGSKA (reference sequence). The CDR3 sequence is 11 residues long. The CDR3 sequence is CSARGDRGVFF. In DNA, the CDR3 is TGCAGTGCTAGAGGGGACAGGGGGGTGTTTTTT.

The chain links TRBV24-1 to TRBJ1-2; D uncertain. Germline V gene lookup returns CDR1 KGHDR and CDR2 SFDVKD. The CDR3 covers 13 residues. V dropped 1 base and J dropped 6 bases, with 8 bases sitting between them. As DNA, the CDR3 is TGTGCCACCAGTGATTTCATCGGCGATGGCTACACCTTC. It specifies CATSDFIGDGYTF.

The chain joins TRBV28 to TRBJ2-1, with unresolved D. Trimming left V 8 bases short and J 4 bases short, with 6 bases between. This CDR3 contains 11 residues. Germline V gene sequence: CDR1 MDHEN, CDR2 SYDVKM. The CDR3 DNA follows: TGTGCCAGCGTAAGGTACAATGAGCAGTTCTTC. Amino acids: CASVRYNEQFF. The full variable domain, with the rest looked up from reference TRBV28 and TRBJ2-1, is DVKVTQSSRYLVKRTGEKVFLECVQDMDHENMFWYRQDPGLGLRLIYFSYDVKMKEKGDIPEGYSVSREKKERFSLILESASTNQTSMYLCASVRYNEQFFGPGTRLTVL.

This chain uses TRBV3-1 with TRBJ2-1; 8 bases fit TRBD2. With 7 bases clipped from V and 5 bases from J, the junction kept 10 bases outside the gene matches. The CDR3 has 15 residues. Germline CDR1 is LGHDT and CDR2 is YNNKEL (reference sequence). Here the CDR3 reads CASNFGTRTHNEQFF. CDR3 DNA: TGTGCCAGCAATTTCGGGACTAGAACCCACAATGAGCAGTTCTTC.

This clonotype showed up just a few times. The CDR3, as DNA: TGTGCCAGCAGTTACGGGGGACGGCAAGAGACCCAGTACTTC. This gives the protein CASSYGGRQETQYF. This chain joins TRBV6-6 and TRBJ2-5; TRBD1 or TRBD2 may be the D gene (5 bases each). This CDR3 comprises 14 residues. With 2 bases removed from V and 2 bases from J, the gap between germline ends came to 9 bases. Germline V gives CDR1 MNHNY, CDR2 SVGAGI (reference sequence).

The gene calls are TRBV28 and TRBJ1-4; D remains unclear. The germline gives CDR1 MDHEN, CDR2 SYDVKM. Trimming cost V 7 bases and J 5 bases, with 14 bases left between them. CDR3 length equals 14 residues. The CDR3 DNA follows: TGTGCCAGCACCTTCGACGGTGGCAATGAAAAACTGTTTTTT. Translated: CASTFDGGNEKLFF.

This chain joins TRBV7-2 and TRBJ1-1; D remains unclear. CDR3 size: 13 residues. Trimming removed 5 bases at V and 7 bases at J, with 14 bases between. Germline CDR1 reads SGHTA; CDR2 reads FQGNSA. The CDR3 sequence: CASSPKLDFEAFF. The CDR3 DNA reads TGTGCCAGCAGCCCCAAGTTGGATTTTGAAGCTTTCTTT.

The chain combines TRBV2 with TRBJ2-1; a possible D gene is TRBD2 (6 bases). V was clipped by 11 bases and J by 5 bases, with 10 bases between them. Germline V gene data show CDR1 as SNHLY and CDR2 as FYNNEI. The CDR3 is made up of 11 amino acids. CDR3 loop: CAGRRDNEQFF. CDR3 nucleotides: TGTGCCGGACGGAGGGACAATGAGCAGTTCTTC.

This chain uses TRBV6-2 or TRBV6-3 with TRBJ2-1; no definite D call. This CDR3 comprises 15 residues. Germline lookup yields CDR1 MNHEY and CDR2 SVGEGT. V was pared by 7 bases and J by 7 bases, with 20 bases between. Here the CDR3 DNA reads TGTGCCAGCAAACAGACGGTCGCGTCCTCGAATGAGCAGTTCTTC. Its protein is CASKQTVASSNEQFF.

The chain employs TRBV29-1 and TRBJ2-3; 7 bases agree with TRBD2. Germline V gives CDR1 SQVTM, CDR2 ANQGSEA. J gave up 3 bases and V 7 bases, and 10 bases lay outside the gene matches. This CDR3 has 14 amino acids. In DNA, the CDR3 is TGCAGCGCCGGGGGGACCCGAGGGACAGATACGCAGTATTTT. It specifies CSAGGTRGTDTQYF.